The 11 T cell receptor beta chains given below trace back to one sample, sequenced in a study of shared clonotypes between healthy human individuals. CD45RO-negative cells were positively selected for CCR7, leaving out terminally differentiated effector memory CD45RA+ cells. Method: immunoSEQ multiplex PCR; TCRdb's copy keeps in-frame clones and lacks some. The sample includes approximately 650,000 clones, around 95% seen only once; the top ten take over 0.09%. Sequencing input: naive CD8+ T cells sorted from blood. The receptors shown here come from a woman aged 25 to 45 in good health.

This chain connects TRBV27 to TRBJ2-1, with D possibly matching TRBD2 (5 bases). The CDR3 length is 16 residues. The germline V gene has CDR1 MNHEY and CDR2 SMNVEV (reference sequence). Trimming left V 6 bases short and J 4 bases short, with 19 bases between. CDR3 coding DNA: TGTGCCAGCAGCCCCCCAAGCGGAGTTCTATACAATGAGCAGTTCTTC. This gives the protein CASSPPSGVLYNEQFF.

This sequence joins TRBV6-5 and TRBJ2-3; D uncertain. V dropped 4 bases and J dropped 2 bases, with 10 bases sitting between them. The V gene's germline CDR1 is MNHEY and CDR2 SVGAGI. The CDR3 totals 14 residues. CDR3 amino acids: CASSSQKDTDTQYF. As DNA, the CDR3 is TGTGCCAGCAGTTCCCAGAAGGACACAGATACGCAGTATTTT.

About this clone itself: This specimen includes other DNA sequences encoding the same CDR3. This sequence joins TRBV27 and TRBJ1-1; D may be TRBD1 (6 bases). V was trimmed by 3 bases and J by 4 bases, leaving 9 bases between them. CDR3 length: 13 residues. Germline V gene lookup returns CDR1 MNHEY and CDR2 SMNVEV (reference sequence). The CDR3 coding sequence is TGTGCCAGCAGTTTGGGGGGCCGCACTGAAGCTTTCTTT. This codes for CASSLGGRTEAFF.

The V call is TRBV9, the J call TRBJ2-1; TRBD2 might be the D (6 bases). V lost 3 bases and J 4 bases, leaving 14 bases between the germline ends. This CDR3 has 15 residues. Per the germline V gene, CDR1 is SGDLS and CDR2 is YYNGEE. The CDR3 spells CASSATGSGYNEQFF. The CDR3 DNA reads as TGTGCCAGCAGCGCAACCGGGAGTGGGTACAATGAGCAGTTCTTC.

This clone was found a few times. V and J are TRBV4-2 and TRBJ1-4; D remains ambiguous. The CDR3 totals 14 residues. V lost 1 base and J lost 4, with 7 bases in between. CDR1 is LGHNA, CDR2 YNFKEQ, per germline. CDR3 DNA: TGTGCCAGCAGCCAAGGATTAGTTAATGAAAAACTGTTTTTT. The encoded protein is CASSQGLVNEKLFF.

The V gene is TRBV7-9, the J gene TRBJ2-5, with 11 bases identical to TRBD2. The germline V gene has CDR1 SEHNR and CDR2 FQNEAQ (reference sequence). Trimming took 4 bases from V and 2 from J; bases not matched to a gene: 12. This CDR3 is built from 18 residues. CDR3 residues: CASSSGDRLAGLQETQYF. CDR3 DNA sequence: TGTGCCAGCAGCTCGGGGGACCGACTAGCGGGATTACAAGAGACCCAGTACTTC.

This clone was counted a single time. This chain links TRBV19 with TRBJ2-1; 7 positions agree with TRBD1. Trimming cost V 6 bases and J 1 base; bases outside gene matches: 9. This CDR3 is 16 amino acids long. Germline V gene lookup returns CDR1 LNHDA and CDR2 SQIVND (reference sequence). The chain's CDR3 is CASRSTGFLSYNEQFF. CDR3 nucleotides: TGTGCCAGTAGGTCGACAGGGTTCCTATCCTACAATGAGCAGTTCTTC.

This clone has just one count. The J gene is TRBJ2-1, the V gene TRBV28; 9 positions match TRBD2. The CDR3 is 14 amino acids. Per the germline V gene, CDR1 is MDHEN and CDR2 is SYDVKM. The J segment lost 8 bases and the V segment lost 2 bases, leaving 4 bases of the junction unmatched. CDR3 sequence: CASSLLAGMDEQFF. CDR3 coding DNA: TGTGCCAGCAGTTTACTAGCGGGAATGGATGAGCAGTTCTTC. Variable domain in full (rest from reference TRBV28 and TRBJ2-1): DVKVTQSSRYLVKRTGEKVFLECVQDMDHENMFWYRQDPGLGLRLIYFSYDVKMKEKGDIPEGYSVSREKKERFSLILESASTNQTSMYLCASSLLAGMDEQFFGPGTRLTVL.

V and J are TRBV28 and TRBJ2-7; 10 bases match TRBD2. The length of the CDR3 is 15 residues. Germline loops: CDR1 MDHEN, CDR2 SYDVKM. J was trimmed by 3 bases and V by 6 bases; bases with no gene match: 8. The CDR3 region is CASSETSGVDYEQYF. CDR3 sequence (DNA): TGTGCCAGCAGCGAAACTAGCGGGGTAGACTACGAGCAGTACTTC.

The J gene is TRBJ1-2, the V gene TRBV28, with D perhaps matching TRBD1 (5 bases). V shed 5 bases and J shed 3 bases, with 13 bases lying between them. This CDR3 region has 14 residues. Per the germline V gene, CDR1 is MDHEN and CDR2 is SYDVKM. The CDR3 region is CASSANTGYYGYTF. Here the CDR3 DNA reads TGTGCCAGCAGTGCCAACACAGGATACTATGGCTACACCTTC.

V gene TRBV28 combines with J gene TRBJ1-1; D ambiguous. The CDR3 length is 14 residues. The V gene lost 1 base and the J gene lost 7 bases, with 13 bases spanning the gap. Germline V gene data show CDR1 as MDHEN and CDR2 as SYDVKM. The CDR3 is CASSLSGKGGEAFF. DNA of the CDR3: TGTGCCAGCAGTTTATCGGGGAAGGGCGGTGAAGCTTTCTTT. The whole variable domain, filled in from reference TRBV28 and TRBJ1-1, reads DVKVTQSSRYLVKRTGEKVFLECVQDMDHENMFWYRQDPGLGLRLIYFSYDVKMKEKGDIPEGYSVSREKKERFSLILESASTNQTSMYLCASSLSGKGGEAFFGQGTRLTVV.